One T cell receptor (beta chain) is described in this entry. Antigen unknown. The data originate from a study of CD8 T cells in ankylosing spondylitis. Each TCR beta library was made by quantitative 5'-RACE that incorporated molecular barcodes. Each CDR3 protein gets one entry after TCRdb re-called the 5' RACE reads with MiXCR. The table records about 120,000 distinct CDR3 sequences, around 15% of them present only once. There are 14 residues in the CDR3. V trimming: 5 bases; J trimming: 8 bases; junction bases outside the gene matches: 8. Germline V gene lookup returns CDR1 LNHDA and CDR2 SQIVND (reference sequence). Study outcomes and limitations: Existing reports had already noted some motif variants in reactive arthritis synovial fluid and blood. A motif in TCR beta, a set of roughly 8 highly homologous variants, appeared characteristic of ankylosing spondylitis blood. Within matched ankylosing spondylitis synovial fluid, disease-linked clones were reportedly significantly enriched.

This TCR was recovered from a female donor with ankylosing spondylitis or in good health (not recorded which). The V gene is TRBV19, the J gene TRBJ2-1; 8 positions match TRBD2. The specimen sequenced was blood, either unsorted or a sorted T cell fraction (not recorded which). CDR3 in DNA: TGTGCCAGTAGTCGGGGGCTAGCGGGCTATGAGCAGTTCTTC. This codes for CASSRGLAGYEQFF.